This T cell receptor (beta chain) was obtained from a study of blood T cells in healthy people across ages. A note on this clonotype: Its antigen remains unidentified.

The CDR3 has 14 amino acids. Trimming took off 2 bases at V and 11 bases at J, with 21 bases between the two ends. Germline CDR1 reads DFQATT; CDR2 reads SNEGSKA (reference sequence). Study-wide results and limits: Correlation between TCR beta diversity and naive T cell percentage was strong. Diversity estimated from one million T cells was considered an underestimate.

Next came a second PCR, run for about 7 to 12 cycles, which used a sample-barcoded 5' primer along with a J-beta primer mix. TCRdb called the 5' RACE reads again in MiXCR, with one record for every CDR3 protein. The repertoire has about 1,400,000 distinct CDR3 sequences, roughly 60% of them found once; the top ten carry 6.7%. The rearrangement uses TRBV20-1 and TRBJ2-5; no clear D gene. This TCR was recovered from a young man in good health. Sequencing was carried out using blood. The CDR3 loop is CSARRPSSYNEQYF. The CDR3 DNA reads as TGCAGTGCTAGACGGCCCTCGAGCTACAATGAGCAGTACTTC.